Below, 23 T cell receptor beta chains from the same sample are listed, as sequenced in a study of blood T cell repertoires in COVID-19. Measured with immunoSEQ multiplex PCR; TCRdb has only the in-frame clones, and not every one. The data hold roughly 200,000 clones, with more than 80% observed a single time. Sequencing was done on a sample of peripheral blood. The origin of the receptors is a woman of 80 years or more with COVID-19, enrolled during active disease.

This chain links TRBV6-5 with TRBJ1-1, with D unresolved. Trimming took off 7 bases at V and 8 bases at J, with 17 bases between the two ends. The germline V gene encodes CDR1 MNHEY and CDR2 SVGAGI. The CDR3 contains 13 residues. The CDR3 DNA reads TGTGCCAGCATCACCCTGACACCCCCAGAAGCTTTCTTT. Protein: CASITLTPPEAFF.

The chain uses TRBV6-5 and TRBJ2-1, with TRBD1 matching 8 bases. The CDR3 spans 14 residues. Germline assignment: CDR1 MNHEY and CDR2 SVGAGI. J gave up 12 bases and V 5 bases, and 12 bases lay outside the gene matches. CDR3 sequence reads: CASSTTGGAMTQFF. As DNA, the CDR3 is TGTGCCAGCAGTACAACAGGGGGAGCAATGACGCAGTTCTTC.

CDR3 coding DNA: TGCGCCAGCAGAAAGCTTGGACTTGCTAGCGGGAGGGACGATACGCAGTATTTT. Its translation: CASRKLGLASGRDDTQYF. The gene calls are TRBV5-1 and TRBJ2-3, with 12 bases fitting TRBD2. The CDR3 loop spans 18 amino acids. Trimming at V came to 5 bases and at J to 6 bases, leaving 16 bases not matched to a gene. Germline loops: CDR1 SGHRS, CDR2 YFSETQ. Drawing the rest from reference TRBV5-1 and TRBJ2-3, the complete variable domain is KAGVTQTPRYLIKTRGQQVTLSCSPISGHRSVSWYQQTPGQGLQFLFEYFSETQRNKGNFPGRFSGRQFSNSRSEMNVSTLELGDSALYLCASRKLGLASGRDDTQYFGPGTRLTVL.

The chain recombines TRBV15 with TRBJ2-5, with 9 bases fitting TRBD2. J gave up 5 bases and V 1 base, and 5 bases lay outside the gene matches. Germline CDR1 is LNHNV and CDR2 is YYDKDF (reference sequence). The CDR3 is 15 residues long. CDR3 amino acids: CATSRVRGGPETQYF. The CDR3 bases are TGTGCCACCAGCAGAGTGCGGGGGGGCCCGGAGACCCAGTACTTC.

This sequence joins TRBV14 and TRBJ2-7, with TRBD1 matching 9 bases. The V gene end was trimmed by 4 bases and the J gene end by 5 bases; junction bases not matched to a gene: 3. CDR1 and CDR2 from the germline V gene are SGHDN and FVKESK. The length of the CDR3 is 13 residues. This chain's CDR3 is CASSRDRANEQYF. For the CDR3, the DNA is TGTGCCAGCAGCCGGGACAGGGCCAACGAGCAGTACTTC.

The chain's CDR3 is CASSPVRAIAYNEQFF. CDR3 coding DNA: TGTGCCAGCTCACCAGTAAGAGCGATCGCCTACAATGAGCAGTTCTTC. The chain employs TRBV18 and TRBJ2-1, with D unclear. The germline CDR1 and CDR2 sequences are KGHSH and LQKENI. The CDR3 sequence is 16 residues long. V was trimmed by 2 bases and J by 2 bases, leaving 13 bases between them.

The CDR3 bases are TGTGCCAGCAGCATGGGGGGCTGGCCCGAAGCTTTCTTT. Translating it yields CASSMGGWPEAFF. The genes are TRBV5-5 and TRBJ1-1, with TRBD1 as a possible D gene (6 bases). CDR1 and CDR2 (germline): SGHKS, YYEKEE (reference sequence). The CDR3 extends over 13 amino acids. The germline V and J ends were trimmed by 4 bases and 8 bases, with 15 bases remaining between them. Combining the CDR3 with reference TRBV5-5 and TRBJ1-1 gives the whole variable domain DAGVTQSPTHLIKTRGQQVTLRCSPISGHKSVSWYQQVLGQGPQFIFQYYEKEERGRGNFPDRFSARQFPNYSSELNVNALLLGDSALYLCASSMGGWPEAFFGQGTRLTVV.

In its sample, this clone was seen once. V gene TRBV5-4 combines with J gene TRBJ2-2; 8 bases agree with TRBD2. The length of the CDR3 is 16 residues. Germline lookup yields CDR1 SGHNT and CDR2 YYREEE (reference sequence). V lost 0 bases and J lost 4; bases outside the gene matches: 5. The CDR3 spells CASSLGGGRSTGELFF. CDR3 nucleotide sequence: TGTGCCAGCAGCTTGGGGGGCGGGAGGAGCACCGGGGAGCTGTTTTTT.

The chain combines TRBV2 with TRBJ1-1, with no clear D. V lost 1 base to trimming and J lost 9 bases, with 6 bases between them. The CDR3 length is 11 residues. The germline V gene has CDR1 SNHLY and CDR2 FYNNEI. DNA of the CDR3: TGTGCCAGCAGTGAAGGGCAACAAGCTTTCTTT. Encoded protein: CASSEGQQAFF.

The chain links TRBV7-9 to TRBJ2-5; tentative D call: TRBD2 (5 bases). The V gene's germline CDR1 is SEHNR and CDR2 FQNEAQ (reference sequence). Trimming left V 0 bases short and J 2 bases short, with 13 bases between. The CDR3 runs 16 residues. CDR3 nucleotide sequence: TGTGCCAGCAGCTTAGCGGCGGCAGGAGGTCAAGAGACCCAGTACTTC. Protein sequence: CASSLAAAGGQETQYF.

This clone has a single count. The CDR3 sequence is CASSLEQRDEQFF. CDR3 in DNA: TGCGCCAGCAGCTTGGAGCAGCGGGATGAGCAGTTCTTC. The chain links TRBV5-1 to TRBJ2-1; maybe TRBD2 (6 bases). The CDR3 runs to 13 residues. Trimming took 0 bases from V and 8 from J, leaving 9 bases between them. Germline-derived CDR1 and CDR2 are SGHRS and YFSETQ.

The chain combines TRBV29-1 with TRBJ1-2; perhaps TRBD1 as D (5 bases). Germline V lookup: CDR1 SQVTM, CDR2 ANQGSEA. This CDR3 has 14 residues. Trimming cost V 4 bases and J 3 bases, with 15 bases left between them. This CDR3 reads CSVVPLIGDYGYTF. The CDR3 DNA is TGCAGCGTTGTCCCCTTAATAGGGGACTATGGCTACACCTTC.

The chain recombines TRBV6-1 with TRBJ1-1; 7 nucleotides agree with TRBD1. The CDR3 extends over 14 amino acids. Germline CDR1 and CDR2: MNHNS and SASEGT. The ends lost 3 bases at V and 3 bases at J; junction bases unmatched: 4. Written as DNA, the CDR3 is TGTGCCAGCAGTGACCGGGACAGCCACACTGAAGCTTTCTTT. It is translated as CASSDRDSHTEAFF.

The rearrangement uses TRBV20-1 and TRBJ1-2; D is unclear. Per the germline V gene, CDR1 is DFQATT and CDR2 is SNEGSKA (reference sequence). The V gene lost 4 bases and the J gene lost 5 bases, with 8 bases spanning the gap. The CDR3 is 11 residues long. The CDR3 loop reads CSAIPGYGYTF. CDR3 nucleotides: TGCAGTGCTATTCCGGGATATGGCTACACCTTC.

The chain employs TRBV7-9 and TRBJ1-5, with D possibly matching TRBD1 (5 bases). Germline CDR1 SEHNR, CDR2 FQNEAQ (reference sequence). The CDR3 runs 14 residues. Trimming took off 1 base at V and 5 bases at J, with 9 bases between the two ends. The CDR3 region is CASSLDRPHQPQHF. Written as DNA, the CDR3 is TGTGCCAGCAGCTTAGACAGGCCCCATCAGCCCCAGCATTTT.

The chain recombines TRBV12-3 or TRBV12-4 with TRBJ1-2, with TRBD1 identical over 8 bases. CDR3 length equals 13 residues. Trimming removed 7 bases from V and 4 bases from J; junction bases left unmatched: 5. CDR3 sequence: CASTVDRGYGYTF. As DNA, the CDR3 is TGTGCCAGCACTGTAGACAGGGGCTATGGCTACACCTTC.

V gene TRBV3-1 (or the pseudogene TRBV3-2) combines with J gene TRBJ2-5; TRBD2 aligns across 8 bases. The junction had 3 bases not matched to a gene; V was cut back by 2 bases and J by 1 base. This CDR3 is 15 amino acids long. CDR1 LGHDT and CDR2 YNNKEL come from the germline V gene (reference sequence). The CDR3 DNA reads TGTGCCAGCAGCCAAATGCGGGGGGCCCAAGAGACCCAGTACTTC. Protein: CASSQMRGAQETQYF.

The genes are TRBV5-4 and TRBJ1-6; D not certain. Trimming pared 1 base from V and 5 bases from J, leaving 7 bases between. The CDR3 length is 14 residues. Germline V gene lookup returns CDR1 SGHNT and CDR2 YYREEE (reference sequence). CDR3 residues: CASSLNSNNSPLHF. The CDR3 DNA sequence: TGTGCCAGCAGCTTGAACAGCAATAATTCACCCCTCCACTTT.

The rearrangement links TRBV2 to TRBJ2-2; no reliable D call. Germline V CDR1 and CDR2: SNHLY, FYNNEI. The CDR3 is made up of 11 amino acids. V lost 8 bases and J lost 6, with 7 bases in between. CDR3 amino acids: CASRWSGELFF. The DNA of the CDR3 is TGTGCCAGCCGGTGGTCCGGGGAGCTGTTTTTT.

J is TRBJ1-2 and V is TRBV13; possible D gene TRBD1, 5 bases. Between the trimmed V and J ends, which lost 4 bases and 2 bases, there was a span of 14 bases. Germline V lookup: CDR1 PRHDT, CDR2 FYEKMQ (reference sequence). The CDR3 is 15 amino acids. For the CDR3, the DNA is TGTGCCAGCAGCTCAACAGGTCTACGAAACTATGGCTACACCTTC. Residues: CASSSTGLRNYGYTF.

The J gene is TRBJ2-1, the V gene TRBV5-1, with 10 positions matching TRBD2. The CDR3 totals 16 residues. CDR1 SGHRS and CDR2 YFSETQ come from the germline V gene. Losses at the gene ends were 5 bases for V and 4 bases for J; bases not matched to a gene: 9. The DNA for the CDR3 is TGCGCCAGCAGGACTGCAGCTAGCGGGAGTTACAATGAGCAGTTCTTC. As protein: CASRTAASGSYNEQFF.

This chain uses TRBV7-2 with TRBJ2-5; 8 bases are a match to TRBD1. J lost 5 bases, V lost 5 bases, and 7 bases had no gene match. The CDR3 length is 14 residues. CDR1 SGHTA and CDR2 FQGNSA come from the germline V gene. The DNA of the CDR3 is TGTGCCAGCAGCCGCCGGACAGGGCGGGAGACCCAGTACTTC. It is translated as CASSRRTGRETQYF. Using reference TRBV7-2 and TRBJ2-5 for the parts outside the CDR3, the full variable domain is GAGVSQSPSNKVTEKGKDVELRCDPISGHTALYWYRQSLGQGLEFLIYFQGNSAPDKSGLPSDRFSAERTGGSVSTLTIQRTQQEDSAVYLCASSRRTGRETQYFGPGTRLLVL.

This clone was found once. The chain couples TRBV19 to TRBJ2-1, with TRBD2 as a possible D gene (6 bases). V lost 4 bases and J 0 bases, leaving 10 bases between the germline ends. The CDR3 extends over 15 amino acids. Germline V gene sequence: CDR1 LNHDA, CDR2 SQIVND (reference sequence). CDR3 nucleotide sequence: TGTGCCAGTAGTAATTTCGGGAGCTCCTACAATGAGCAGTTCTTC. Protein: CASSNFGSSYNEQFF.